This T cell receptor (beta chain) is from a study of OX40 agonist ivuxolimab in advanced cancers. The V end was cut by 6 bases, the J end by 3 bases, with 15 bases between. Germline V gene sequence: CDR1 SNHLY, CDR2 FYNNEI. The CDR3 runs 15 residues. Sequencing used immunoSEQ multiplex PCR; TCRdb keeps in-frame clones, though not all of them. The repertoire holds approximately 90,000 clones, with 85% to 90% as singletons. The sample in question was CD4+ or CD8+ T cells sorted from blood, obtained in a trial of the OX40 agonist ivuxolimab. This receptor was obtained from an adult with an advanced solid tumor such as melanoma, head and neck, liver or kidney cancer. The chain carries TRBV2 and TRBJ1-5, with D possibly being TRBD1 (5 bases). The chain's CDR3 is CASRPRDGINQPQHF. DNA for the CDR3: TGTGCCAGCAGGCCCAGGGACGGGATCAATCAGCCCCAGCATTTT.